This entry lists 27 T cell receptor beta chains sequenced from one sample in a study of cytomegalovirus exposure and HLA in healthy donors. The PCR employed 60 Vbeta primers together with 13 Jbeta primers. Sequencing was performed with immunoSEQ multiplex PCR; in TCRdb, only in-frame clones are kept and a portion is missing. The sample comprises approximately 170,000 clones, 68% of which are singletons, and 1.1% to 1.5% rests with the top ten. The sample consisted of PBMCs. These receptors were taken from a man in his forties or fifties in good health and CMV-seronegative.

In DNA form, the CDR3 reads TGTGCCAGCAGGCCGGGACAGGGCTCCTACGAGCAGTACTTC. It encodes CASRPGQGSYEQYF. The V call is TRBV7-9, the J call TRBJ2-7, with 9 bases fitting TRBD1. With 6 bases clipped from V and 0 bases from J, the junction kept 3 bases outside the gene matches. Germline V lookup: CDR1 SEHNR, CDR2 FQNEAQ (reference sequence). The CDR3 contains 14 residues.

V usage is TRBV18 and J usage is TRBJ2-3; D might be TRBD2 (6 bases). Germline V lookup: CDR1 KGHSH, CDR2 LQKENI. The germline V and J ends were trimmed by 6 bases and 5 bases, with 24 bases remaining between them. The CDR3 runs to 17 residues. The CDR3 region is CASSVYRSRVGGDTQYF. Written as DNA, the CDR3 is TGTGCCAGCTCCGTATACAGGTCCCGAGTGGGGGGAGATACGCAGTATTTT. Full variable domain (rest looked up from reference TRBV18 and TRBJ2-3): NAGVMQNPRHLVRRRGQEARLRCSPMKGHSHVYWYRQLPEEGLKFMVYLQKENIIDESGMPKERFSAEFPKEGPSILRIQQVVRGDSAAYFCASSVYRSRVGGDTQYFGPGTRLTVL.

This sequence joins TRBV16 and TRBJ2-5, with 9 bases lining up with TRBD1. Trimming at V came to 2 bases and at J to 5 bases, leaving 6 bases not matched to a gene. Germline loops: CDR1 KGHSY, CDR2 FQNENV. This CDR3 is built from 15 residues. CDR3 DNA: TGTGCCAGCAGCCAAATGGGACAGGGATGGGAGACCCAGTACTTC. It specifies CASSQMGQGWETQYF.

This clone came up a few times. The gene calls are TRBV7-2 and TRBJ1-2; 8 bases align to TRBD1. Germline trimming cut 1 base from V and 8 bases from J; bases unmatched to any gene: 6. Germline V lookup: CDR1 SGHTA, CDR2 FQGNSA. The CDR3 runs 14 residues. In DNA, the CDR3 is TGTGCCAGCAGCTTAGGGACAGGGAGGGGGGGCTACACCTTC. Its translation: CASSLGTGRGGYTF.

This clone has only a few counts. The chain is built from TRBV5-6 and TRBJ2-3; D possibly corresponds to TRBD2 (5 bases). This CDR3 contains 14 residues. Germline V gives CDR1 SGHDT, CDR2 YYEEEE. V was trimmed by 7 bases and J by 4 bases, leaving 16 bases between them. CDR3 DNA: TGTGCCAGCCCCGCATTTGAGGGTCCAGATACGCAGTATTTT. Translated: CASPAFEGPDTQYF.

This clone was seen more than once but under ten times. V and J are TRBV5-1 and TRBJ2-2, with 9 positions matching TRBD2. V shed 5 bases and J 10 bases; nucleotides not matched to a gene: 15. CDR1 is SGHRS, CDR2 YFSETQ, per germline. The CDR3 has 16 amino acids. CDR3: CASRPGGLAGSTELFF. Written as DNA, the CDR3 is TGCGCCAGCAGGCCGGGGGGGCTAGCGGGGTCGACGGAGCTGTTTTTT.

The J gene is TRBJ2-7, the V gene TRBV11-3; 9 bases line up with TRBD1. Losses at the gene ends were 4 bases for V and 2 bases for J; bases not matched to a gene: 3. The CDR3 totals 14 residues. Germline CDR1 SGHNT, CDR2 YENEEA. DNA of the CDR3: TGTGCCAGCAGCTCGGGACAGGGCCCCTACGAGCAGTACTTC. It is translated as CASSSGQGPYEQYF.

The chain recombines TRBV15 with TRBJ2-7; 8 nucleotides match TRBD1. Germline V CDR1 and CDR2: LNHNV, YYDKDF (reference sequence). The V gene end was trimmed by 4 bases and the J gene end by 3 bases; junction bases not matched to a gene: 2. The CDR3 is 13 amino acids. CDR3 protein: CATSTGQGYEQYF. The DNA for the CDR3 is TGTGCCACCAGCACCGGACAGGGCTACGAGCAGTACTTC.

The CDR3: CASSLEGGSNTEAFF. CDR3 coding DNA: TGCGCCAGCAGCTTGGAGGGGGGGTCGAACACTGAAGCTTTCTTT. The V gene is TRBV5-1, the J gene TRBJ1-1, with D perhaps matching TRBD1 (6 bases). The CDR3 covers 15 residues. The V gene lost 0 bases and the J gene lost 1 base, with 10 bases spanning the gap. CDR1 is SGHRS and CDR2 is YFSETQ in the germline V gene. Full variable domain (missing parts from reference TRBV5-1 and TRBJ1-1): KAGVTQTPRYLIKTRGQQVTLSCSPISGHRSVSWYQQTPGQGLQFLFEYFSETQRNKGNFPGRFSGRQFSNSRSEMNVSTLELGDSALYLCASSLEGGSNTEAFFGQGTRLTVV.

CDR3 region: CASSPSREDRGLNGYTF. The CDR3 DNA reads as TGTGCCAGTAGTCCCTCCCGCGAGGACAGGGGGCTTAATGGCTACACCTTC. V usage is TRBV19 and J usage is TRBJ1-2, with TRBD1 matching over 11 bases. Germline CDR1 LNHDA, CDR2 SQIVND (reference sequence). V lost 5 bases and J lost 6; bases outside the gene matches: 14. This CDR3 has 17 amino acids.

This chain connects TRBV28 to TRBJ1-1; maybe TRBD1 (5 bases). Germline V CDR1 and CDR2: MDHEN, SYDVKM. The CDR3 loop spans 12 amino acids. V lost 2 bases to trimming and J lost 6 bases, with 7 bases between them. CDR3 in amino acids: CASSLRGPEAFF. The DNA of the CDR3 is TGTGCCAGCAGTTTAAGGGGCCCTGAAGCTTTCTTT.

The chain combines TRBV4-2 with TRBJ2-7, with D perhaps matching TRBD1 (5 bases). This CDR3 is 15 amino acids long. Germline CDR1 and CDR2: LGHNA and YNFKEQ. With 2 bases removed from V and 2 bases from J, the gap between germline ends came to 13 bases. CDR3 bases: TGTGCCAGCAGCCAATCGGGCCAGGGCCCCTACGAGCAGTACTTC. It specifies CASSQSGQGPYEQYF.

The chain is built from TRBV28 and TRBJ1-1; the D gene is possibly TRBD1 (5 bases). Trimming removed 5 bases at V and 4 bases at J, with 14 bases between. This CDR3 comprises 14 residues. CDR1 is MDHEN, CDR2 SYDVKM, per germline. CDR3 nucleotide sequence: TGTGCCAGCAGTCCGGGGGGAGGGAGCACTGAAGCTTTCTTT. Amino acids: CASSPGGGSTEAFF.

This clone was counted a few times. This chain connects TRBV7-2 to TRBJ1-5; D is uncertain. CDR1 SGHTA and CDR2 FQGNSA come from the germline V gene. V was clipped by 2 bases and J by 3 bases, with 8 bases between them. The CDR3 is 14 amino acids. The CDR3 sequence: CASSLTGLNQPQHF. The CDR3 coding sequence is TGTGCCAGCAGCTTAACCGGTCTCAATCAGCCCCAGCATTTT.

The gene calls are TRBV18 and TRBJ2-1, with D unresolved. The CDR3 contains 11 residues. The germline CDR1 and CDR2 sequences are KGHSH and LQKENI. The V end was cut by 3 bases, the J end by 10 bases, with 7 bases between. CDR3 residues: CASSPDSEQFF. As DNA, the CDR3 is TGTGCCAGCTCACCCGACTCCGAGCAGTTCTTC.

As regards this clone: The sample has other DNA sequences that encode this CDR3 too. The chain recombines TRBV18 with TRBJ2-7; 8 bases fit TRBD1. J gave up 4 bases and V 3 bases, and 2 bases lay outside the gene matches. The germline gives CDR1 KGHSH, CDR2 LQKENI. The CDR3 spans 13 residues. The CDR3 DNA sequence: TGTGCCAGCTCACCCAACAGGGGGTACGAGCAGTACTTC. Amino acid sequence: CASSPNRGYEQYF.

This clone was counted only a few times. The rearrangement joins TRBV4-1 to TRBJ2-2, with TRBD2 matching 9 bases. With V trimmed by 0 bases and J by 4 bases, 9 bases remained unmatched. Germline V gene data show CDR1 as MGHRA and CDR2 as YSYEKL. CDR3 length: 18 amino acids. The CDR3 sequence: CASSQDWASGVGTGELFF. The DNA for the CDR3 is TGCGCCAGCAGCCAAGATTGGGCTAGCGGGGTGGGCACCGGGGAGCTGTTTTTT.

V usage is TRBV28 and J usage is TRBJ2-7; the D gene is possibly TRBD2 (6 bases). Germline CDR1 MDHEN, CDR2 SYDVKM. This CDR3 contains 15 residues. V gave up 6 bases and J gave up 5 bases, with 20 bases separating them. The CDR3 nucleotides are TGTGCCAGCAGGGGAGGTGGGGGAGGTATCGACGAGCAGTACTTC. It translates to CASRGGGGGIDEQYF.

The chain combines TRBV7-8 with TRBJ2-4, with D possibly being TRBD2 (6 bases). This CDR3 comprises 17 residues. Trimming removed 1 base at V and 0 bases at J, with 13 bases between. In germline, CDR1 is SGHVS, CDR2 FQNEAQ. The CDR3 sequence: CASSLEVGGVAKNIQYF. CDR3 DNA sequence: TGTGCCAGCAGCTTAGAGGTCGGAGGGGTAGCCAAAAACATTCAGTACTTC. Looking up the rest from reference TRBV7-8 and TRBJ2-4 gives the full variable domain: GAGVSQSPRYKVAKRGQDVALRCDPISGHVSLFWYQQALGQGPEFLTYFQNEAQLDKSGLPSDRFFAERPEGSVSTLKIQRTQQEDSAVYLCASSLEVGGVAKNIQYFGAGTRLSVL.

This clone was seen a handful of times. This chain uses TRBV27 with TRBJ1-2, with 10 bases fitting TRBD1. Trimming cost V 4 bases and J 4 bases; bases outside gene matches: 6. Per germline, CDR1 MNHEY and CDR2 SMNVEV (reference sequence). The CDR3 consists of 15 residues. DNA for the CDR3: TGTGCCAGCAGTTCTATGGGACAGGGGCTCTATGGCTACACCTTC. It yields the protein CASSSMGQGLYGYTF.

The CDR3 bases are TGTGCCAGCAGCCTAACCAGACAGTCTTATTACGAGCAGTACTTC. Its translation is CASSLTRQSYYEQYF. This chain uses TRBV6-5 with TRBJ2-7, with D possibly being TRBD1 (5 bases). The germline gives CDR1 MNHEY, CDR2 SVGAGI. The CDR3 sequence is 15 residues long. V lost 6 bases and J 4 bases, leaving 19 bases between the germline ends.

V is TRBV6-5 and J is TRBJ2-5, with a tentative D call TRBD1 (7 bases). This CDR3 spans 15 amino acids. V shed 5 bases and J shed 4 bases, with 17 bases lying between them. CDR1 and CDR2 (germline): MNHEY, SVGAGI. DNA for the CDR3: TGTGCCAGCAGTGCAGTCGCAGGGGGAGGAGAGACCCAGTACTTC. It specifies CASSAVAGGGETQYF.

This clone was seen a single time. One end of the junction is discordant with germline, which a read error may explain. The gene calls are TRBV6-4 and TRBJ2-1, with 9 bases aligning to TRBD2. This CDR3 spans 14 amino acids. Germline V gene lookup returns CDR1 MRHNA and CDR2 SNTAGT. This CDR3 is CASSASGEYSEQFF. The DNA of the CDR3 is TGTGCCAGCAGTGCTAGCGGGGAGTACAGTGAGCAGTTCTTC.

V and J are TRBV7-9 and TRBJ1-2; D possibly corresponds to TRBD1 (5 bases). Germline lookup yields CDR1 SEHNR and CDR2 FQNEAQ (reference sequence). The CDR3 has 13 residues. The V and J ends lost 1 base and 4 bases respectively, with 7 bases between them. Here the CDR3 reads CASSLEGRYGYTF. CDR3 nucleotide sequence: TGTGCCAGCAGCTTAGAGGGGCGCTATGGCTACACCTTC.

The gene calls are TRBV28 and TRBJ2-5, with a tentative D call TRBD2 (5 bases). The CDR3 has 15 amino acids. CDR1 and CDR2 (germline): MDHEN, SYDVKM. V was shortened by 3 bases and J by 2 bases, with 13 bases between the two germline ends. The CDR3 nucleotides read TGTGCCAGCAGTTTCCCAGCGGAAGGGCAAGAGACCCAGTACTTC. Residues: CASSFPAEGQETQYF.

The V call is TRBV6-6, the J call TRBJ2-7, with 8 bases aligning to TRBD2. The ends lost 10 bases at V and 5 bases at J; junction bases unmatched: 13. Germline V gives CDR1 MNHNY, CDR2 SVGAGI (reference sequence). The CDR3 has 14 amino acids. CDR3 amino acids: CATNGAGGRNEQYF. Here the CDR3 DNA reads TGTGCCACCAATGGGGCGGGGGGACGGAACGAGCAGTACTTC.

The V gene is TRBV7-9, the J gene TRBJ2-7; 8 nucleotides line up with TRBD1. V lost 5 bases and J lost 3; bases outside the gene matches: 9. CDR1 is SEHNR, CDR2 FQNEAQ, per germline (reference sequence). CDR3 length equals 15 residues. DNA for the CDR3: TGTGCCAGCAGCACCCCCGACAGGGGCCTCTACGAGCAGTACTTC. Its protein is CASSTPDRGLYEQYF.